Given below is one T cell receptor (beta chain) in context. CD45RO-negative, CCR7-positively selected cells formed the naive CD8 fraction, excluding terminally differentiated effector memory CD45RA+ cells. Each subset's genomic DNA was split evenly across several immunoSEQ plates. Sorted-subset replicate PCR reactions contained roughly 200 ng DNA, corresponding to approximately 30,000 T cell genomes. Profiling relied on immunoSEQ multiplex PCR, and the TCRdb table lists in-frame clones only, not all of them. Here the sample spans around 1,900,000 clones, 80% to 95% being singletons. This sample was taken from a study of shared clonotypes between healthy human individuals. Study background: Per-donor plates numbered three CD4 naive, three CD4 memory, two CD8 naive and one CD8 memory.

The ends were cut back, 3 bases at V and 0 bases at J, with 16 bases in the middle. The CDR3 is 18 amino acids. Looked up from germline, CDR1 is SGDLS and CDR2 is YYNGEE. The receptor's source is a man in his late teens or twenties in good health. Some clones in this sample may be carry-over from other donors' samples. Sequenced: naive CD8+ T cells from PBMCs. The gene calls are TRBV9 and TRBJ2-6, with D perhaps TRBD1 or TRBD2 (5 bases each). The CDR3 bases are TGTGCCAGCAGCGGAGATGGGGGAAGAGCCTCTGGGGCCAACGTCCTGACTTTC. This gives the protein CASSGDGGRASGANVLTF.